The T cell receptor (beta chain) under discussion was sequenced for a study of cytomegalovirus exposure and HLA in healthy donors. Findings and caveats of the study: It was shown in a later analysis that HLA-associated TCR beta chains were more clonally expanded than other, equally common chains. The Asian-associated ancestry cluster reportedly had fewer N-insertions than the roughly 670-donor mean in a later analysis. As a later analysis showed, a missense DCLRE1C variant was linked to trimming of TCR beta V- and J-genes. In vitro testing confirmed a few CMV-associated chains as specific for CMV antigens.

With 60 Vbeta and 13 Jbeta primers, the PCR was carried out. Some clones are missing from TCRdb's copy, which holds only in-frame ones; the method was immunoSEQ multiplex PCR. The table has about 200,000 clones, around four fifths seen once. V lost 9 bases to trimming and J lost 0 bases; unmatched junction nucleotides: 13. CDR3 length: 17 amino acids. Looked up from germline, CDR1 is LNHDA and CDR2 is SQIVND (reference sequence). About this clone itself: What it recognizes is unknown. At the DNA level, this CDR3 is encoded by other sequences in the same sample as well.

The source is a woman aged 45-60 years in good health and CMV-seropositive. The sequenced sample consisted of PBMCs. This sequence joins TRBV19 and TRBJ1-2, with 10 bases aligning to TRBD1. The DNA for the CDR3 is TGTGCCAGCCGTCGGCTGACAGGGGGCGGAACTAACTATGGCTACACCTTC. It encodes CASRRLTGGGTNYGYTF.